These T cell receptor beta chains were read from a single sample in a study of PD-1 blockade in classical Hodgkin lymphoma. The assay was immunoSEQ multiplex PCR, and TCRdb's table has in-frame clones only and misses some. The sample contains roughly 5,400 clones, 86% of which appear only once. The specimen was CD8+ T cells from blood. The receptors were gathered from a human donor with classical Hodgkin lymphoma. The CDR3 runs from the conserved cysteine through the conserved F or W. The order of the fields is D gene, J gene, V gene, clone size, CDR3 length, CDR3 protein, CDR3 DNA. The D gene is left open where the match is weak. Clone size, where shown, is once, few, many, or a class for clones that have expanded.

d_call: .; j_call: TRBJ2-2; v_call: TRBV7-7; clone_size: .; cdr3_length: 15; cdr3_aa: CASSLELHYTGELFF; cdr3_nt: TGTGCCAGCAGCTTAGAACTCCACTACACCGGGGAGCTGTTTTTT
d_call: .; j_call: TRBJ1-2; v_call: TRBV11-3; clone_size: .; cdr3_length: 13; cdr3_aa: CASSLQGSYGYTF; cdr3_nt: TGTGCCAGCAGCCTTCAGGGTTCCTATGGCTACACCTTC
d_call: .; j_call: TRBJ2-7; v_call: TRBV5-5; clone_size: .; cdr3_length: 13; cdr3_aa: CASIGTETYEQYF; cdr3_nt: TGTGCCAGCATCGGCACGGAGACCTACGAGCAGTACTTC
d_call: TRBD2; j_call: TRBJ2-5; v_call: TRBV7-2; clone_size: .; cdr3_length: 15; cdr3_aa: CASSLSGRWQETQYF; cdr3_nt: TGTGCCAGCAGTCTTAGCGGGAGATGGCAAGAGACCCAGTACTTC
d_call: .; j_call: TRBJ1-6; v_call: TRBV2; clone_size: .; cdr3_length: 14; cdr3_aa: CASSSGYPFEPLHF; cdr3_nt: TGTGCCAGCAGCTCAGGGTACCCCTTTGAGCCCCTCCACTTT
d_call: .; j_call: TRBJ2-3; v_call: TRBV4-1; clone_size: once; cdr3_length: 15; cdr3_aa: CASSQDAHSTDTQYF; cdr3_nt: TGCGCCAGCAGCCAAGATGCGCACAGCACAGATACGCAGTATTTT
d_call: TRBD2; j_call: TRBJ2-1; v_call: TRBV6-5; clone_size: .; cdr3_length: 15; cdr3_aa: CASSGSGSIYNEQFF; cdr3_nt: TGTGCCAGCAGCGGTAGCGGGAGTATATACAATGAGCAGTTCTTC
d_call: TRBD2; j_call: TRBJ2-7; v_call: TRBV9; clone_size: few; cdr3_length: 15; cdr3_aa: CASSQTGGGGYEQYF; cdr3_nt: TGTGCCAGCAGCCAGACGGGCGGCGGGGGCTACGAGCAGTACTTC
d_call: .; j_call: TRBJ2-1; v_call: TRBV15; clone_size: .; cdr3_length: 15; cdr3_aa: CATSKEGDPYNEQFF; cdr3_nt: TGTGCCACCAGCAAGGAAGGGGACCCCTACAATGAGCAGTTCTTC
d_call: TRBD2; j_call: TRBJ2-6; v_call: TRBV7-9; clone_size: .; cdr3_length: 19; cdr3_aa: CASSYHLAGEISGANVLTF; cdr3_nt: TGTGCCAGCAGCTACCATCTAGCGGGAGAGATTTCTGGGGCCAACGTCCTGACTTTC